These T cell receptor beta chains were read from a single sample in a study of radiation and T cells in renal cell carcinoma. TCRdb keeps only in-frame clones here, not all; method: immunoSEQ multiplex PCR. The sample records 150,000 or so clones, about 87% being singletons. The specimen was blood, collected from a patient whose treatment included radiotherapy and nephrectomy. The receptors originated from a woman aged 50 to 60 with renal cell carcinoma. CDR3s include the opening cysteine and the closing phenylalanine or tryptophan. The D gene is left open where the match is weak. Size values are once, few and many counts, or a class for expanded clones, and some rows have none.

TRBV4-1	TRBJ1-1	.	.	CASSQSRRNTEAFF	TGCGCCAGCAGCCAATCGCGGCGGAACACTGAAGCTTTCTTT
TRBV9	TRBJ1-3	.	.	CASSVAGLRNTIYF	TGTGCCAGCAGCGTAGCTGGTCTTAGAAACACCATATATTTT
TRBV29-1	TRBJ2-2	.	.	CSVELGRAVGELFF	TGCAGCGTTGAATTAGGCAGGGCGGTCGGGGAGCTGTTTTTT
TRBV2	TRBJ2-3	.	.	CASSDRGRTDTQYF	TGTGCCAGCAGTGACAGGGGACGCACAGATACGCAGTATTTT
TRBV7-2	TRBJ2-1	.	.	CASSGGAYNEQFF	TGTGCCAGCAGCGGTGGGGCCTACAATGAGCAGTTCTTC
TRBV19	TRBJ1-2	.	.	CASSIRGPYGYTF	TGTGCCAGTAGTATTCGGGGACCCTATGGCTACACCTTC
TRBV7-7	TRBJ2-5	.	once	CASSLVETQYF	TGTGCTAGCAGCCTTGTAGAGACCCAGTACTTC
TRBV7-3	TRBJ2-2	.	.	CASSRLGTPNTGELFF	TGTGCCAGCAGCCGACTCGGGACACCTAACACCGGGGAGCTGTTTTTT
TRBV2	TRBJ1-4	TRBD1	.	CASSLEGTGGEKLFF	TGTGCCAGCAGCCTCGAGGGGACAGGGGGAGAAAAACTGTTTTTT
TRBV6-6	TRBJ1-3	.	.	CASSYSYYSGNTIYF	TGTGCCAGCAGTTACTCGTATTACTCTGGAAACACCATATATTTT
TRBV9	TRBJ2-3	TRBD2	.	CASSASHPFRLAGGQDDTQYF	TGTGCCAGCAGCGCTAGCCACCCCTTTCGACTAGCGGGGGGCCAGGATGATACGCAGTATTTT
TRBV5-4	TRBJ1-5	.	.	CASSGGQSEPQHF	TGTGCCAGCAGCGGCGGACAGTCGGAGCCCCAGCATTTT
TRBV15	TRBJ2-5	.	.	CATSRDRSAETQYF	TGTGCCACCAGCAGAGATCGGTCAGCGGAGACCCAGTACTTC
TRBV5-1	TRBJ2-1	.	.	CASSLGSVEQFF	TGCGCCAGCAGCTTGGGTAGCGTTGAGCAGTTCTTC
TRBV5-5	TRBJ1-2	.	.	CASSLTPDNYGYTF	TGTGCCAGCAGCCTGACACCGGATAACTATGGCTACACCTTC
TRBV4-1	TRBJ2-7	.	many	CASSQGSLWSYEQYF	TGCGCCAGCAGCCAAGGCAGCCTATGGTCCTACGAGCAGTACTTC
TRBV11-3	TRBJ1-6	.	.	CASSLDGNSPLHF	TGTGCCAGCAGCTTAGACGGAAATTCACCCCTCCACTTT
TRBV7-2	TRBJ2-3	.	.	CASSHGDVHTDTQYF	TGTGCCAGCAGCCATGGGGACGTCCACACAGATACGCAGTATTTT
TRBV6-6	TRBJ2-2	.	.	CASSYEGGNTGELFF	TGTGCCAGCAGTTACGAGGGGGGGAACACCGGGGAGCTGTTTTTT
TRBV7-6	TRBJ1-3	.	.	CASSLGSLAGNTIYF	TGTGCCAGCAGCTTAGGGAGTTTAGCTGGAAACACCATATATTTT
TRBV7-2	TRBJ1-2	.	.	CASSAHLLYGYTF	TGTGCCAGCAGCGCTCACCTGCTATATGGCTACACCTTC
TRBV6-6	TRBJ2-7	.	.	CASSYYESSYEQYF	TGTGCCAGCAGTTACTACGAGAGCTCCTACGAGCAGTACTTC
TRBV7-8	TRBJ2-5	.	.	CASSLLTGRETQYF	TGTGCCAGCAGCTTATTAACAGGGAGGGAGACCCAGTACTTC
TRBV5-6	TRBJ1-2	.	.	CASSLVSSRVGYTF	TGTGCAAGCAGCTTGGTATCGTCCAGGGTTGGCTACACCTTC
TRBV11-2	TRBJ2-1	.	.	CASSLADGNNEQFF	TGTGCCAGCAGCTTAGCCGATGGAAACAATGAGCAGTTCTTC
TRBV7-8	TRBJ1-1	TRBD1	.	CASSPPTGGRNTEAFF	TGTGCCAGCAGCCCTCCGACAGGGGGGAGGAACACTGAAGCTTTCTTT
TRBV7-2	TRBJ2-5	TRBD2	.	CASSRDYYQETQYF	TGTGCCAGCAGCCGGGACTACTATCAAGAGACCCAGTACTTC
TRBV6-5	TRBJ2-4	TRBD1	.	CASSSQGVAKNIQYF	TGTGCCAGCAGTTCACAGGGGGTAGCCAAAAACATTCAGTACTTC